What follows describes a single T cell receptor beta chain. TCRdb's table, derived via immunoSEQ multiplex PCR, lists solely in-frame clones and lacks some. The sample contains around 15,000 clones, 86% of which appear only once. This record belongs to a study of OX40 agonist ivuxolimab in advanced cancers. CDR3 length: 13 residues. Between the trimmed V and J ends, which lost 3 bases and 2 bases, there was a span of 8 bases. CDR1 and CDR2 from the germline V gene are SGHRS and YFSETQ. The starting material was CD4+ or CD8+ T cells sorted from blood, obtained in a trial of the OX40 agonist ivuxolimab. The chain combines TRBV5-1 with TRBJ1-2; D not resolved. The receptor was derived from an adult with an advanced solid tumor such as melanoma, head and neck, liver or kidney cancer. The CDR3 here is CASSSSRNYGYTF. In DNA, the CDR3 is TGCGCCAGCAGCTCCTCCAGAAACTATGGCTACACCTTC. Filled out from reference TRBV5-1 and TRBJ1-2, the complete variable domain reads KAGVTQTPRYLIKTRGQQVTLSCSPISGHRSVSWYQQTPGQGLQFLFEYFSETQRNKGNFPGRFSGRQFSNSRSEMNVSTLELGDSALYLCASSSSRNYGYTFGSGTRLTVV.